Listed below are T cell receptor beta chains from one sample, sequenced in a study of human T cells and chemical hapten exposure. Using its own MiXCR run on the RACE reads, TCRdb lists one record per CDR3 protein. The sample lists roughly 72,000 distinct CDR3 sequences; about a tenth were seen once. This material consisted of whole blood, taken in connection with sensitization to the hapten diphenylcyclopropenone (DPC). These receptor sequences come from a woman aged 45 to 65 with alopecia areata. Some clones in this sample may be carry-over from other donors' samples. The CDR3 runs from the conserved cysteine through the conserved F or W. D genes are given only for firm matches. Only part of the rows carry a size: once, few, many, or a class if the clone is expanded.

>.|TRBJ1-3|.|TRBV29-1|13
CSVGWAAGNTIYF
TGCAGCGTTGGCTGGGCAGCAGGAAACACCATATATTTT
>.|TRBJ2-3|.|TRBV5-1|11
CASSLQDTQYF
TGCGCCAGCAGTCTCCAAGATACGCAGTATTTT
>.|TRBJ1-5|TRBD1|TRBV2|12
CAEGQGDQPQHF
TGTGCCGAGGGACAGGGCGATCAGCCCCAGCATTTT
>few|TRBJ2-4|.|TRBV29-1|12
CSVGIAKNIQYF
TGCAGCGTCGGGATAGCCAAAAACATTCAGTACTTC
>.|TRBJ2-2|.|TRBV7-6|16
CASSFTSTKDTGELFF
TGTGCCAGCAGCTTTACTAGCACAAAGGACACCGGGGAGCTGTTTTTT
>few|TRBJ1-6|.|TRBV12-3/TRBV12-4|14
CASSFQIYNSPLHF
TGTGCCAGCAGTTTCCAGATTTATAATTCACCCCTCCACTTT
>few|TRBJ1-1|.|TRBV18|13
CASSPPQRPEAFF
TGTGCCAGCTCACCACCTCAGCGACCGGAAGCTTTCTTT
>few|TRBJ2-7|.|TRBV7-2|13
CASSLELIYEQYF
TGTGCCAGCAGCTTAGAGTTGATCTACGAGCAGTACTTC
>few|TRBJ1-1|TRBD1|TRBV5-4|14
CASSLWDRGTEAFF
TGTGCCAGCAGCTTGTGGGACAGGGGCACTGAAGCTTTCTTT
>few|TRBJ2-5|TRBD2|TRBV19|15
CASSRGLAGQETQYF
TGTGCCAGTAGTAGGGGACTAGCGGGACAAGAGACCCAGTACTTC
>few|TRBJ2-7|TRBD2|TRBV29-1|13
CSASGSAPYEQYF
TGCAGCGCCAGCGGGAGTGCCCCTTACGAGCAGTACTTC
>.|TRBJ2-1|.|TRBV7-2|14
CASSPVLAYNEQFF
TGTGCCAGCAGCCCGGTTTTGGCCTACAATGAGCAGTTCTTC
>.|TRBJ2-1|TRBD2|TRBV11-2|18
CASSSPLGTSGRDNEQFF
TGTGCCAGCAGCTCACCCCTGGGGACTAGCGGGAGGGATAATGAGCAGTTCTTC
>many|TRBJ1-1|.|TRBV7-6|13
CASSLLRNTEAFF
TGTGCCAGCAGCTTATTGAGAAACACTGAAGCTTTCTTT
>few|TRBJ2-6|.|TRBV7-2|15
CASSSGQSGANVLTF
TGTGCCAGCAGCTCCGGACAGTCTGGGGCCAACGTCCTGACTTTC
>many|TRBJ1-4|TRBD1|TRBV6-5|15
CASSYGDRGSEKLFF
TGTGCCAGCAGTTACGGCGACAGGGGCTCCGAAAAACTGTTTTTT
>many|TRBJ2-3|TRBD2|TRBV6-6|14
CASIIAGGGDTQYF
TGTGCCAGCATCATAGCGGGAGGCGGGGATACGCAGTATTTT
>many|TRBJ1-2|TRBD1|TRBV12-3/TRBV12-4|13
CASSTTGVLGYTF
TGTGCCAGCAGCACGACAGGGGTTCTTGGCTACACCTTC
>.|TRBJ2-3|TRBD1|TRBV5-6|13
CASRAGGADTQYF
TGTGCCAGCAGAGCAGGGGGCGCAGATACGCAGTATTTT
>.|TRBJ1-2|TRBD1|TRBV5-1|15
CASSLEGTGAYGYTF
TGCGCCAGCAGCTTGGAAGGGACAGGGGCTTATGGCTACACCTTC
>.|TRBJ2-4|.|TRBV11-1|14
CASSLRQAKNIQYF
TGTGCCAGCAGCTTAAGGCAGGCCAAAAACATTCAGTACTTC
>many|TRBJ2-5|.|TRBV7-7|15
CASSPRPSGQETQYF
TGTGCTAGCAGCCCCCGGCCGTCGGGCCAAGAGACCCAGTACTTC
>.|TRBJ2-4|TRBD1|TRBV20-1|15
CSASLDREGKNIQYF
TGCAGTGCTAGCCTTGACAGGGAAGGCAAAAACATTCAGTACTTC
>many|TRBJ1-3|.|TRBV30|12
CAWSVLGNTIYF
TGTGCCTGGAGTGTACTTGGAAACACCATATATTTT
>many|TRBJ1-1|TRBD1|TRBV29-1|13
CSVAVTGGAEAFF
TGCAGCGTAGCCGTTACAGGGGGCGCTGAAGCTTTCTTT
>.|TRBJ1-6|TRBD1|TRBV20-1|14
CSASGQGYNSPLHF
TGCAGTGCGTCGGGACAGGGGTATAATTCACCCCTCCACTTT
>few|TRBJ2-3|TRBD2|TRBV7-8|15
CASSQIAGLTDTQYF
TGTGCCAGCAGCCAAATAGCGGGATTAACAGATACGCAGTATTTT
>many|TRBJ2-5|.|TRBV11-2|15
CASSFKGEYQETQYF
TGTGCCAGCAGCTTTAAAGGGGAGTACCAAGAGACCCAGTACTTC
>.|TRBJ2-7|.|TRBV30|13
CAWSSGSSYEQYF
TGTGCCTGGAGTAGCGGAAGCTCCTACGAGCAGTACTTC
>many|TRBJ2-4|.|TRBV19|15
CASTSAQGGKNIQYF
TGTGCCAGTACCTCAGCACAGGGAGGCAAAAACATTCAGTACTTC
>few|TRBJ1-3|.|TRBV6-6|12
CATIDSGNTIYF
TGTGCCACTATAGACTCTGGAAACACCATATATTTT
>few|TRBJ2-7|TRBD2|TRBV5-1|15
CASSGRLAGGYEQYF
TGCGCCAGCAGCGGAAGACTAGCAGGAGGATACGAGCAGTACTTC
>.|TRBJ1-2|.|TRBV7-2|15
CASSSRGTSNYGYTF
TGTGCCAGCAGCTCAAGGGGAACCAGTAACTATGGCTACACCTTC
>many|TRBJ2-7|TRBD2|TRBV7-2|16
CASSLAASGRRGEQYF
TGTGCCAGCAGCTTAGCCGCTAGCGGGAGGAGGGGGGAGCAGTACTTC
>few|TRBJ2-7|.|TRBV19|14
CASSVRRAPYEQYF
TGTGCCAGTTCGGTCCGGCGGGCCCCCTACGAGCAGTACTTC
>.|TRBJ2-7|.|TRBV9|14
CASTPGIGSYEQYF
TGTGCCAGCACCCCAGGAATTGGCTCCTACGAGCAGTACTTC
>many|TRBJ2-7|.|TRBV3-1|14
CASSQAGPRHRQYF
TGTGCCAGCAGCCAAGCGGGACCCCGACATCGGCAGTACTTC
>few|TRBJ1-5|TRBD1|TRBV12-3/TRBV12-4|16
CASSPRTGGASQPQHF
TGTGCCAGCAGTCCTCGGACAGGGGGCGCGAGTCAGCCCCAGCATTTT
>.|TRBJ1-4|.|TRBV20-1|12
CSAGRPNEKLFF
TGCAGTGCCGGGAGGCCGAATGAAAAACTGTTTTTT
>many|TRBJ2-2|TRBD2|TRBV4-2|16
CASSQDSAGLTGELFF
TGTGCCAGCAGCCAAGATTCAGCGGGACTCACCGGGGAGCTGTTTTTT
>.|TRBJ2-5|.|TRBV7-2|17
CASSLVSRGGGQETQYF
TGTGCCAGCAGCTTAGTCTCCCGCGGCGGAGGGCAAGAGACCCAGTACTTC
>.|TRBJ2-5|TRBD1|TRBV5-1|15
CASSSSPGTEETQYF
TGCGCCAGCAGCTCGAGCCCCGGGACAGAAGAGACCCAGTACTTC
>few|TRBJ2-5|.|TRBV11-2|15
CASGEIGVLQETQYF
TGTGCCAGCGGAGAAATAGGGGTCCTCCAAGAGACCCAGTACTTC
>.|TRBJ2-5|.|TRBV7-9|16
CASSLCAGVDQETQYF
TGTGCCAGCAGCTTATGCGCAGGGGTCGACCAAGAGACCCAGTACTTC
>few|TRBJ2-5|.|TRBV4-2|16
CASSQGESDRGETQYF
TGTGCCAGCAGCCAAGGGGAAAGCGATCGGGGAGAGACCCAGTACTTC
>few|TRBJ2-5|.|TRBV7-6|14
CASSAGQSARTQYF
TGTGCCAGCAGCGCGGGACAGTCGGCAAGGACCCAGTACTTC
>.|TRBJ2-4|TRBD1|TRBV6-5|15
CASSYLDRGGNIQYF
TGTGCCAGCAGTTACCTTGACAGGGGGGGAAACATTCAGTACTTC
>.|TRBJ2-7|.|TRBV18|15
CASSPASRGFYEQYF
TGTGCCAGCTCACCGGCTTCTCGGGGATTCTACGAGCAGTACTTC
>.|TRBJ1-1|.|TRBV9|15
CASSAGHASNTEAFF
TGTGCCAGCAGCGCGGGGCACGCCTCTAACACTGAAGCTTTCTTT
>.|TRBJ1-1|.|TRBV4-2|15
CASSPEDSGNTEAFF
TGTGCCAGCAGTCCGGAAGACAGTGGGAACACTGAAGCTTTCTTT
>many|TRBJ2-1|TRBD2|TRBV6-2/TRBV6-3|13
CASSYREGGEQFF
TGTGCCAGCAGTTACCGGGAGGGCGGTGAGCAGTTCTTC
>many|TRBJ1-1|.|TRBV2|15
CASSEVRTVNTEAFF
TGTGCCAGCAGTGAAGTTCGGACGGTGAACACTGAAGCTTTCTTT
>.|TRBJ2-3|.|TRBV7-9|14
CASSPGGAADTQYF
TGTGCCAGCAGCCCCGGCGGGGCCGCAGATACGCAGTATTTT
>.|TRBJ2-5|TRBD2|TRBV4-3|16
CASSQDFRGGQETQYF
TGCGCCAGCAGCCAAGATTTTCGGGGGGGACAAGAGACCCAGTACTTC
>.|TRBJ2-7|TRBD1|TRBV18|17
CASSPKILGQGAHEQYF
TGTGCCAGCTCACCAAAAATACTCGGACAGGGGGCCCACGAGCAGTACTTC
>.|TRBJ2-3|.|TRBV20-1|14
CSGPRADGRETQYF
TGCAGTGGCCCCCGAGCGGATGGTCGGGAAACGCAGTATTTT
>.|TRBJ1-6|TRBD1|TRBV30|13
CAWATGHNSPLHF
TGTGCCTGGGCGACAGGGCATAATTCACCCCTCCACTTT
>few|TRBJ1-2|.|TRBV4-2|16
CASSQEPTGYSNGYTF
TGTGCCAGCAGCCAAGAACCCACAGGGTATAGTAATGGCTACACCTTC
>.|TRBJ2-4|TRBD1|TRBV7-9|19
CASSSGTGRTSAAENIQYF
TGTGCCAGCAGCTCCGGGACAGGGAGGACTTCGGCGGCGGAAAACATTCAGTACTTC